The 2 T cell receptor beta chains in this list originate from one sample, sequenced in a study of Ad26.COV2.S vaccination and SARS-CoV-2 variants (dated by TCRdb to the early 2020s). The treatment or condition label, as the study defines it: some 20 received Ad26.COV2.S at low or high dose, single or two shots; about 5 received placebo; per-sample allocation not given. Repertoires of vaccine and placebo recipients were sequenced from samples taken on day 63 after the first injection. Library generation was performed with the immunoSEQ multiplex PCR assay. TCRdb provides this immuneACCESS table in a form limited to in-frame rearrangements. Some clones are lacking; in checked studies, under half of them reflect an unresolved V gene, and why the rest are absent is not known. Counted in this sample were around 300,000 clones; around 90% of them appeared once. The top ten hold about 5.4% of the sample.

Sequencing used peripheral blood, obtained in a trial of Ad26.COV2.S vaccine versus placebo. These receptors were taken from a person between 18 and 59 years old who received the Ad26.COV2.S COVID-19 vaccine or a placebo.

This chain connects TRBV11-3 to TRBJ1-4, with TRBD1 matching 7 bases. The CDR3 has 12 amino acids. The ends lost 6 bases at V and 17 bases at J; junction bases unmatched: 12. From germline, CDR1 is SGHNT and CDR2 YENEEA. CDR3 amino acids: CASRPKSGTVFF. The DNA of the CDR3 is TGTGCCAGCAGACCAAAGTCCGGGACAGTATTTTTT.

V and J are TRBV7-9 and TRBJ2-3, with 15 bases that match TRBD2. Germline loops: CDR1 SEHNR, CDR2 FQNEAQ (reference sequence). This CDR3 region has 16 residues. V was clipped by 4 bases and J by 3 bases; unmatched bases: 2. The CDR3, as DNA: TGTGCCAGCAGCTCGGGGACTAGCGGGAGGACAGATACGCAGTATTTT. Protein product: CASSSGTSGRTDTQYF. Full variable domain (remainder filled in from reference TRBV7-9 and TRBJ2-3): DTGVSQNPRHKITKRGQNVTFRCDPISEHNRLYWYRQTLGQGPEFLTYFQNEAQLEKSRLLSDRFSAERPKGSFSTLEIQRTEQGDSAMYLCASSSGTSGRTDTQYFGPGTRLTVL.